This T cell receptor beta chain was sequenced for a study of blood T cell repertoires in COVID-19. Turning to the study itself: There were acute and convalescent COVID-19 samples, and they came from the United States, Italy and Spain. From T cells, B-cell-depleted T cells, or PBMCs came the material, which was cDNA or gDNA.

With 1 base removed from V and 0 bases from J, the gap between germline ends came to 6 bases. The CDR3 extends over 14 amino acids. Germline CDR1 LNHDA, CDR2 SQIVND (reference sequence). A word on this clone: This same CDR3 is encoded by further DNA sequences in the sample.

Source study methods: Scientists estimated how many nucleated cells there were by amplifying reference gene primers. Data came from immunoSEQ multiplex PCR; TCRdb stores just in-frame clones and leaves some out. V, J and clone size are those of that table, while D and trimming were read from the DNA. Among a few hundred thousand clones, roughly 85% were seen once, and the ten largest hold approximately 7.6%. Sequenced input: peripheral blood. The chain links TRBV19 to TRBJ1-1; D is ambiguous. This receptor was taken from a human donor in a cohort sampled during active COVID-19. The CDR3 bases are TGTGCCAGTAGTATAGGGCAACTGAACACTGAAGCTTTCTTT. Protein: CASSIGQLNTEAFF.